The 13 T cell receptor beta chains in this list originate from one sample, sequenced in a study of CD8 T cells in Susac syndrome. cDNA came from roughly 0.53 to 1 ug RNA primed by random hexamers. One entry per CDR3 protein results from TCRdb running MiXCR on the immunoSEQ multiplex PCR reads. The table records about 200,000 distinct CDR3 sequences, 90% to 95% of them present only once. Sequenced material: CD4+ T cells from PBMCs. Every receptor here comes from a human donor with multiple sclerosis.

The chain has TRBV24-1 and TRBJ2-1; 10 bases line up with TRBD2. CDR1 and CDR2 from the germline V gene are KGHDR and SFDVKD. The CDR3 contains 17 residues. With V trimmed by 11 bases and J by 2 bases, 14 bases remained unmatched. CDR3 in amino acids: CASSSGRLEGTYNEQFF. CDR3 DNA: TGTGCCAGTTCTAGCGGGAGACTCGAGGGTACCTACAATGAGCAGTTCTTC.

Here the CDR3 reads CSAGFGGQGTDTQYF. DNA of the CDR3: TGCAGTGCTGGCTTTGGGGGGCAGGGCACAGATACGCAGTATTTT. The gene calls are TRBV20-1 and TRBJ2-3; D possibly matches TRBD1 or TRBD2 (6 bases each). Trimming removed 5 bases from V and 1 base from J, with 16 bases in between. The germline V gene has CDR1 DFQATT and CDR2 SNEGSKA (reference sequence). The CDR3 consists of 15 residues.

The chain links TRBV3-1 to TRBJ2-4; D possibly corresponds to TRBD2 (6 bases). This CDR3 spans 16 amino acids. Germline CDR1 reads LGHDT; CDR2 reads YNNKEL (reference sequence). Deletions cut 4 bases from V and 5 bases from J, with 18 bases between. The CDR3 region is CASSPRDSGRENIQYF. CDR3 DNA sequence: TGTGCCAGCAGCCCCCGGGACTCCGGGCGGGAAAACATTCAGTACTTC.

The V and J genes are TRBV20-1 and TRBJ2-7; perhaps TRBD1 as D (5 bases). V was pared by 4 bases and J by 0 bases, with 10 bases between. This CDR3 is 13 amino acids long. Germline V CDR1 and CDR2: DFQATT, SNEGSKA (reference sequence). This CDR3 is CSATGWDSYEQYF. The CDR3 nucleotides are TGCAGTGCTACAGGGTGGGACTCCTACGAGCAGTACTTC.

This rearrangement joins TRBV20-1 to TRBJ1-1; D is unresolved. V gave up 4 bases and J gave up 2 bases, with 8 bases separating them. CDR3 length: 12 residues. Germline lookup yields CDR1 DFQATT and CDR2 SNEGSKA (reference sequence). The CDR3 protein is CSAMSDNTEAFF. In nucleotides, the CDR3 is TGCAGTGCTATGTCAGATAACACTGAAGCTTTCTTT.

The chain has TRBV24-1 and TRBJ2-2, with 7 nucleotides matching TRBD1. The CDR3 sequence is 14 residues long. The V segment lost 4 bases and the J segment 8 bases; nucleotides outside the gene matches: 6. The germline gives CDR1 KGHDR, CDR2 SFDVKD. CDR3 protein: CATSDRQGRGELFF. The CDR3 DNA reads as TGTGCCACCAGTGACAGACAGGGAAGAGGGGAGCTGTTTTTT.

V is TRBV9 and J is TRBJ1-6; the D is unclear. Germline CDR1 reads SGDLS; CDR2 reads YYNGEE. This CDR3 has 12 amino acids. V gave up 0 bases and J gave up 14 bases, with 9 bases separating them. The CDR3 region has the DNA TGTGCCAGCAGCGTAGGGGAAGAGTCCCTCCACTTT. The encoded protein is CASSVGEESLHF.

This clonotype showed up just a few times. The chain carries TRBV29-1 and TRBJ1-1; D is unclear. Trimming cost V 7 bases and J 5 bases, with 5 bases left between them. This CDR3 is 9 amino acids long. Germline V gives CDR1 SQVTM, CDR2 ANQGSEA. In nucleotides, the CDR3 is TGCAGCGCCGATACTGAAGCTTTCTTT. Translated: CSADTEAFF.

This clonotype appeared once. V is TRBV2 and J is TRBJ2-3; the D is unclear. This CDR3 has 10 residues. V lost 9 bases and J lost 3, with 4 bases in between. CDR1 is SNHLY, CDR2 FYNNEI, per germline. This CDR3 reads CASWTDTQYF. The CDR3, as DNA: TGTGCCAGTTGGACAGATACGCAGTATTTT.

The rearrangement uses TRBV5-1 and TRBJ2-1, with D possibly matching TRBD1 (5 bases). With 0 bases removed from V and 6 bases from J, the gap between germline ends came to 16 bases. Germline loops: CDR1 SGHRS, CDR2 YFSETQ. The CDR3 length is 16 residues. Written as DNA, the CDR3 is TGCGCCAGCAGCTTGGGAAAGGGGCCGGGCCGCAATGAGCAGTTCTTC. It is translated as CASSLGKGPGRNEQFF.

V usage is TRBV20-1 and J usage is TRBJ2-7, with 9 bases that match TRBD2. V gave up 4 bases and J gave up 13 bases; unmatched junction bases: 17. CDR3 length equals 14 residues. Per germline, CDR1 DFQATT and CDR2 SNEGSKA (reference sequence). CDR3 bases: TGCAGTGCTACCCGCCTAGGGCGGGAGGGAAGGGAATACTTC. Encoded protein: CSATRLGREGREYF.

The J gene is TRBJ2-7, the V gene TRBV30; D call uncertain. Trimming removed 0 bases at V and 0 bases at J, with 3 bases between. Germline values: CDR1 GTSNPN, CDR2 SVGIG (reference sequence). The length of the CDR3 is 12 residues. The CDR3 bases are TGTGCCTGGAGTGTCCGCTCCTACGAGCAGTACTTC. This codes for CAWSVRSYEQYF. The variable domain in full, completed from reference TRBV30 and TRBJ2-7, reads SQTIHQWPATLVQPVGSPLSLECTVEGTSNPNLYWYRQAAGRGLQLLFYSVGIGQISSEVPQNLSASRPQDRQFILSSKKLLLSDSGFYLCAWSVRSYEQYFGPGTRLTVT.

The chain carries TRBV29-1 and TRBJ2-6; no firm D call. Trimming shortened V by 7 bases and J by 0 bases, and 10 bases separated the two germline ends. Germline V gene data show CDR1 as SQVTM and CDR2 as ANQGSEA. The CDR3 contains 14 residues. The CDR3 loop reads CSAQASSGANVLTF. CDR3 coding DNA: TGCAGCGCCCAGGCCAGCTCTGGGGCCAACGTCCTGACTTTC.